The next 6 T cell receptor beta chains were all read from a single sample in a study of blood T cell repertoires in COVID-19. TCRdb's table, derived via immunoSEQ multiplex PCR, lists solely in-frame clones and lacks some. The sample consists of nearly 90,000 clones, around 72% of them appearing once. Sequencing used peripheral blood. These receptors were taken from a woman at least 80 years old with acute or convalescent COVID-19.

The V and J genes are TRBV30 and TRBJ1-2; D gene unclear. Trimming took off 4 bases at V and 6 bases at J, with 21 bases between the two ends. Germline lookup yields CDR1 GTSNPN and CDR2 SVGIG (reference sequence). CDR3 length: 15 residues. This chain's CDR3 is CAWTYGGKLSDGYTF. The CDR3 nucleotides are TGTGCCTGGACATACGGAGGGAAACTATCGGATGGCTACACCTTC.

J is TRBJ2-5 and V is TRBV7-9; D is ambiguous. This CDR3 is built from 13 residues. Germline CDR1 is SEHNR and CDR2 is FQNEAQ (reference sequence). Trimming cost V 5 bases and J 2 bases, with 9 bases left between them. DNA of the CDR3: TGTGCCAGCAGCCCAGTCAGGCAAGAGACCCAGTACTTC. Translation gives CASSPVRQETQYF.

Details on this clone: Given a much more abundant clone one base away, this may be a read error. The sample contains more than one DNA sequence encoding this CDR3. The chain employs TRBV15 and TRBJ1-1; 8 bases fit TRBD1. Trimming removed 4 bases from V and 4 bases from J; junction bases left unmatched: 8. Germline V gene lookup returns CDR1 LNHNV and CDR2 YYDKDF (reference sequence). This CDR3 is 15 amino acids long. The CDR3 protein is CATSTRTGGGTEAFF. CDR3 bases: TGTGCCACCAGCACCCGAACAGGGGGGGGCACTGAAGCTTTCTTT.

This clone was observed a handful of times. The chain links TRBV19 to TRBJ1-1; D possibly corresponds to TRBD1 (6 bases). The CDR3 length is 15 residues. V dropped 5 bases and J dropped 4 bases, with 17 bases sitting between them. Germline loops: CDR1 LNHDA, CDR2 SQIVND (reference sequence). As DNA, the CDR3 is TGTGCCAGTAGTCCCCTAGGGAGGGGGGGCACTGAAGCTTTCTTT. This encodes CASSPLGRGGTEAFF.

V and J are TRBV19 and TRBJ1-3; D is undetermined. The V and J ends lost 1 base and 0 bases respectively, with 7 bases between them. Germline CDR1 LNHDA, CDR2 SQIVND (reference sequence). This CDR3 contains 15 residues. The CDR3 DNA sequence: TGTGCCAGTAGTATAGCGACGGGCTCTGGAAACACCATATATTTT. Amino acid sequence: CASSIATGSGNTIYF.

This chain connects TRBV14 to TRBJ1-2; D might be TRBD1 (5 bases). Trimming removed 4 bases at V and 8 bases at J, with 17 bases between. The CDR3 spans 14 residues. CDR1 is SGHDN, CDR2 FVKESK, per germline. The CDR3 is CASSPRETYVGYTF. CDR3 sequence (DNA): TGTGCCAGCAGCCCCAGGGAAACCTACGTCGGCTACACCTTC.